Listed below are T cell receptor beta chains from one sample, sequenced in a study of naive and memory T cell subsets. TCRdb re-called the UMI-ligation and nested PCR reads with MiXCR, one entry per CDR3 protein. This repertoire shows about 90,000 distinct CDR3 sequences, approximately 6.5% found once; its top ten account for around 1.5%. Material: central memory CD4+ T cells from blood. The receptors derive from a human donor in good health. CDR3s include the opening cysteine and the closing phenylalanine or tryptophan. Fields, in order: clone size, V gene, J gene, D gene, CDR3 DNA, CDR3 protein. A D gene is named only where the DNA matches it firmly. Size is stated for part of the rows, as once, few or many counts, or as a class when the clone is expanded.

.,TRBV5-6,TRBJ2-7,.,TGTGCCAGCAGCTTCGCCGGGGGTAAGCCCTACGAGCAGTACTTC,CASSFAGGKPYEQYF
.,TRBV6-2/TRBV6-3,TRBJ2-5,.,TGTGCCAGCAGGGGGGAAACGTACCAAGAGACCCAGTACTTC,CASRGETYQETQYF
many,TRBV4-3,TRBJ2-5,.,TGCGCCAGCAGCCAAGGATTTGGAGAGACCCAGTACTTC,CASSQGFGETQYF
many,TRBV7-2,TRBJ2-1,TRBD2,TGTGCCAGCAGCTTAGAAGCACTAGCGGGGGGACTAGGACCTAATGAGCAGTTCTTC,CASSLEALAGGLGPNEQFF
few,TRBV20-1,TRBJ1-2,TRBD1,TGCAGTGCTAGGCGGCCCGGGACAGGGGGATATGGCTACACCTTC,CSARRPGTGGYGYTF
many,TRBV12-3/TRBV12-4,TRBJ1-5,.,TGTGCCAGCAGTCGAACCGGGCGACCCCAGCCCCAGCATTTT,CASSRTGRPQPQHF
.,TRBV30,TRBJ2-7,TRBD2,TGTGCCTGGAGTGGGGGGGGTTACGAGCAGTACTTC,CAWSGGGYEQYF
few,TRBV14,TRBJ2-7,.,TGTGCCAGCAGCCCCCGACACTACGAGCAGTACTTC,CASSPRHYEQYF
many,TRBV7-2,TRBJ2-1,TRBD1,TGTGCCAGCAGCTTTACCGGGACAGCGATTTACAATGAGCAGTTCTTC,CASSFTGTAIYNEQFF
.,TRBV7-2,TRBJ1-3,.,TGTGCCAGCAGCTTCGACAGTATGAGCTCTGGAAACACCATATATTTT,CASSFDSMSSGNTIYF
.,TRBV20-1,TRBJ2-3,.,TGCAGTGCCAATGACCGCACAGATACGCAGTATTTT,CSANDRTDTQYF
many,TRBV7-2,TRBJ1-6,.,TGTGCCAGCAACCAATACGGGAATTCACCCCTCCACTTT,CASNQYGNSPLHF
.,TRBV6-2/TRBV6-3,TRBJ2-1,TRBD1,TGTGCCAGCAGTTACTGGCGGGACAGGGATCTAGGGAATGAGCAGTTCTTC,CASSYWRDRDLGNEQFF
many,TRBV12-3/TRBV12-4,TRBJ1-2,.,TGTGCCAGCAGCCCCCGGGACCGCTCTAACTATGGCTACACCTTC,CASSPRDRSNYGYTF
many,TRBV12-3/TRBV12-4,TRBJ2-2,.,TGTGCCAGCTTCCCTGATGGGGCCGGGGAGCTGTTTTTT,CASFPDGAGELFF
.,TRBV10-3,TRBJ2-3,TRBD2,TGTGCCACCCGTCCGGGACTAGCGGAAACAGATACGCAGTATTTT,CATRPGLAETDTQYF
many,TRBV10-3,TRBJ1-2,TRBD1,TGTGCCATCAGTGAGCCCGGGACAGGGCGATCTATGGGCGGCTACACCTTC,CAISEPGTGRSMGGYTF
few,TRBV7-7,TRBJ2-2,.,TGTGCTAGCAGCTTAGTCCCGGGACCGACGAACACCGGGGAGCTGTTTTTT,CASSLVPGPTNTGELFF
few,TRBV15,TRBJ1-5,TRBD1,TGTGCCACCAGCGACCTGACAGGGTATCAGCCCCAGCATTTT,CATSDLTGYQPQHF
many,TRBV20-1,TRBJ1-2,.,TGCAGTGCTAGAGTTGGAAGTAACTATGGCTACACCTTC,CSARVGSNYGYTF
many,TRBV20-1,TRBJ2-7,TRBD2,TGCAGTGCGCACAACCCGACTAGCGGGCGATACGAGCAGTACTTC,CSAHNPTSGRYEQYF
many,TRBV7-9,TRBJ1-4,.,TGTGCCAGCAGCTTCAGGCAGGGGTGGACTCAGGAAGAAAAACTGTTTTTT,CASSFRQGWTQEEKLFF
few,TRBV12-3/TRBV12-4,TRBJ2-7,.,TGTGCCAGCAGTCCAGTCGGGGGAGGTTTGGACGAGCAGTACTTC,CASSPVGGGLDEQYF
many,TRBV12-3/TRBV12-4,TRBJ1-5,.,TGTGCCAGCAGTTCCTTTGGGACGGCCAACAATCAGCCCCAGCATTTT,CASSSFGTANNQPQHF
.,TRBV11-1,TRBJ2-3,TRBD1,TGTGCCAGCAGCTCACAGGGGGGAGAAAGCACAGATACGCAGTATTTT,CASSSQGGESTDTQYF
many,TRBV10-3,TRBJ1-1,TRBD1,TGTGCCATCAGCAGGGGGGGTATAGGGGCTGAAGCTTTCTTT,CAISRGGIGAEAFF
many,TRBV3-1,TRBJ2-5,.,TGTGCCAGCAGCCAAGATATTGGACTGATGACTGGGACCCAGTACTTC,CASSQDIGLMTGTQYF
few,TRBV7-2,TRBJ2-3,TRBD1,TGTGCCAGCAGCTTCTCCGGGACAGGGGGCGGAGATACGCAGTATTTT,CASSFSGTGGGDTQYF
few,TRBV15,TRBJ2-5,.,TGTGCCACCAGCAGAGACTTGACTCAAGAGACCCAGTACTTC,CATSRDLTQETQYF
many,TRBV3-1,TRBJ2-7,TRBD2,TGTGCCAGCAGCCGGAGACGCGGGAGAAAGGACGAGCAGTACTTC,CASSRRRGRKDEQYF
.,TRBV7-8,TRBJ1-4,TRBD1,TGTGCCAGCAGCTTATTGACAGGGGCAGGAGGTGAAAAACTGTTTTTT,CASSLLTGAGGEKLFF
many,TRBV3-1,TRBJ1-1,.,TGTGCCAGCAGCCACCCTAAGGCGAACACTGAAGCTTTCTTT,CASSHPKANTEAFF
.,TRBV7-6,TRBJ2-3,TRBD1,TGTGCCAGCAGTCAGGGACAGGGGCCAGATACGCAGTATTTT,CASSQGQGPDTQYF
.,TRBV7-2,TRBJ1-5,.,TGTGCCAGCAGCTGGTCCGTAGGACCCCAGCATTTT,CASSWSVGPQHF
many,TRBV12-3/TRBV12-4,TRBJ1-2,.,TGTGCCAGCAGGTCGGACGGTAACTATGGCTACACCTTC,CASRSDGNYGYTF
few,TRBV28,TRBJ2-7,TRBD2,TGTGCCAGCAGTCGCATCGGGGGGTTGGAGCAGTACTTC,CASSRIGGLEQYF
many,TRBV27,TRBJ2-1,.,TGTGCCAGCAGTGTTGGGGGGAGGCCCTACAATGAGCAGTTCTTC,CASSVGGRPYNEQFF
many,TRBV7-9,TRBJ1-5,.,TGTGCCAGCAGCGCCCTCGACAGGACCTATCAGCCCCAGCATTTT,CASSALDRTYQPQHF
many,TRBV27,TRBJ1-2,.,TGTGCCAGCAGTTTATCGCCCCAAAGGGGCTATGGCTACACCTTC,CASSLSPQRGYGYTF
many,TRBV7-2,TRBJ1-3,.,TGTGCCAGCAGCGCCCAGAAATCTGGAAACACCATATATTTT,CASSAQKSGNTIYF
few,TRBV7-8,TRBJ2-3,TRBD1,TGTGCCAGCAGCTTCAACAGGGGGGATACGCAGTATTTT,CASSFNRGDTQYF
.,TRBV6-2/TRBV6-3,TRBJ2-2,.,TGTGCCAGCAGTAGAAGCAGGGGCGCAGGCGGGGAGCTGTTTTTT,CASSRSRGAGGELFF
many,TRBV11-1,TRBJ2-3,.,TGTGCCAGCAAAAAGGACGTGGTGGATACGCAGTATTTT,CASKKDVVDTQYF
many,TRBV7-6,TRBJ2-5,TRBD2,TGTGCCAGCAGCTTTGAGCGGGGAGAGACCCAGTACTTC,CASSFERGETQYF
many,TRBV20-1,TRBJ2-1,.,TGCAGTCCCGGCGCGGGGACGTCCTACAATGAGCAGTTCTTC,CSPGAGTSYNEQFF
few,TRBV7-2,TRBJ2-5,.,TGTGCCAGCATCAACAGGGGCGGGGGAGGCTTGGAGACCCAGTACTTC,CASINRGGGGLETQYF
many,TRBV7-7,TRBJ2-3,.,TGTGCTAGCAGCCCCACGTCGGGACTCCCCACAGATACGCAGTATTTT,CASSPTSGLPTDTQYF